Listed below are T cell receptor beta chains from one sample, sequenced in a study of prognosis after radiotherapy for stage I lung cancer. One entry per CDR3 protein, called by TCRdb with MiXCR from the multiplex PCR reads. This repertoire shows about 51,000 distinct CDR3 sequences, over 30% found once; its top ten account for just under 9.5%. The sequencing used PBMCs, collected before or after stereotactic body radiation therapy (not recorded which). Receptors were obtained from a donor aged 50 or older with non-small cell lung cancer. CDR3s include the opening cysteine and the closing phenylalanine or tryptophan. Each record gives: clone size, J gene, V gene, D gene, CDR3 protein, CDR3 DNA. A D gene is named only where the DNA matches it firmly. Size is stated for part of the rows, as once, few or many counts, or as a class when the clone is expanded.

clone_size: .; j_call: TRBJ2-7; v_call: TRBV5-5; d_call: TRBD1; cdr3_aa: CASSFNRDRRFYEQYF; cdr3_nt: TGTGCCAGCAGCTTTAACCGGGACAGGCGGTTCTACGAGCAGTACTTC
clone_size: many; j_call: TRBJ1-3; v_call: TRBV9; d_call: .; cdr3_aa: CASSPSTGNSGNTIYF; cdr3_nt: TGTGCCAGCAGCCCATCGACAGGTAACTCTGGAAACACCATATATTTT
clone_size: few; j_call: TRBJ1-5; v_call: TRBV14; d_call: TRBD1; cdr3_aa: CASSFRQGKVPQHF; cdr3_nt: TGTGCCAGCAGCTTCCGACAGGGCAAGGTGCCCCAGCATTTT
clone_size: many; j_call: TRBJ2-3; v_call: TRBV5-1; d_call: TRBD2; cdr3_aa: CASSPLGAGNTDTQYF; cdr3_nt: TGCGCCAGCAGCCCCCTGGGAGCGGGAAACACAGATACGCAGTATTTT
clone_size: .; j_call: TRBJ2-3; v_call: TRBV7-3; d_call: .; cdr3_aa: CASSTGVGKADTQYF; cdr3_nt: TGTGCCAGCAGCACTGGAGTAGGAAAGGCAGATACGCAGTATTTT
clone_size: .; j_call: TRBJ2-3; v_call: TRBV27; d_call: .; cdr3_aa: CASSLSDGRKRDTQYF; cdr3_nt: TGTGCCAGCAGTTTGTCCGACGGAAGAAAGAGAGATACGCAGTATTTT
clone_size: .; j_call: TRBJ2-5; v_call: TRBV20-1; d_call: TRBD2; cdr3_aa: CSPGGTAVTESQYF; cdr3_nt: TGCAGTCCCGGGGGGACTGCGGTAACGGAGAGCCAGTACTTC
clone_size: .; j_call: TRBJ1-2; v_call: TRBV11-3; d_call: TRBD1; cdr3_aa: CASSYSHRGQNGYTF; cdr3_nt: TGTGCCAGCAGCTATTCCCACAGGGGGCAGAATGGCTACACCTTC
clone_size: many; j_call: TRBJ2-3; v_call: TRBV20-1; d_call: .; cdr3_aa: CSAEKADTQYF; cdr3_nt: TGCAGTGCCGAGAAGGCCGATACGCAGTATTTT
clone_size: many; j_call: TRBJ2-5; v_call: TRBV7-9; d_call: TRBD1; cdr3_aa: CASSLGWTGGETQYF; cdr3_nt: TGTGCCAGCAGCTTAGGGTGGACAGGGGGCGAGACCCAGTACTTC
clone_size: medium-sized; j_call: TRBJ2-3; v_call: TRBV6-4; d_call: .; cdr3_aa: CASSSTSTDTQYF; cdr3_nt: TGTGCCAGCAGTAGCACTAGCACAGATACGCAGTATTTT
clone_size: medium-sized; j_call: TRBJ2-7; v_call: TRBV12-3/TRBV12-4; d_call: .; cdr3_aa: CASSLTGLPGSEQYF; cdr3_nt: TGTGCCAGCAGTCTAACGGGACTGCCGGGGTCCGAGCAGTACTTC
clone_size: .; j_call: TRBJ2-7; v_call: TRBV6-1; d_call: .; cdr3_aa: CASSYGDPLSYEQYF; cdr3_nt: TGTGCCAGCAGCTATGGGGACCCTCTTTCCTACGAGCAGTACTTC
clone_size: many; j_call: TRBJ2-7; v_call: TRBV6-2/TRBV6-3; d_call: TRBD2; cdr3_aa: CASSSWTSGSRSYEQYF; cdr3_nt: TGTGCCAGCAGTTCCTGGACTAGCGGATCTCGAAGCTACGAGCAGTACTTC
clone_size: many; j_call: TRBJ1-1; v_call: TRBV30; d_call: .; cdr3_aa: CAWSVREWTEAFF; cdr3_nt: TGTGCCTGGAGTGTGCGGGAGTGGACTGAAGCTTTCTTT
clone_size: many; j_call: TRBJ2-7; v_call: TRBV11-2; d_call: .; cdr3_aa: CASSLPLREYEQYF; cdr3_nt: TGTGCCAGCAGCTTACCCCTCCGGGAATACGAGCAGTACTTC
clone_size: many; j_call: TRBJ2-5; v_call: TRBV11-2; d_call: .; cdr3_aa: CASSWDPTGGTQYF; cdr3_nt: TGTGCCAGCAGCTGGGACCCAACCGGAGGGACCCAGTACTTC
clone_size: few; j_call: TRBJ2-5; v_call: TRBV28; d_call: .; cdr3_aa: CAGSFLAWGETQYF; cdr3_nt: TGTGCCGGCAGTTTCCTAGCGTGGGGGGAGACCCAGTACTTC
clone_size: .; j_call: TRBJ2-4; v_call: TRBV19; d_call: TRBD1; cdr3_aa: CASGDRADYLAKNIQYF; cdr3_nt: TGTGCCAGTGGGGACAGGGCCGACTATCTGGCCAAAAACATTCAGTACTTC
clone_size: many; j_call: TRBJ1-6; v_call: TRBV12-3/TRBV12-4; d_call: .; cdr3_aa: CASSETVPVGSPLHF; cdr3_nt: TGTGCCAGCAGCGAGACAGTCCCGGTCGGTTCACCCCTCCACTTT
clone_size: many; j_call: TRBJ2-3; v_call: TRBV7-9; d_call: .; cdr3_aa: CASSFDTTTDTQYF; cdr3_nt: TGTGCCAGCAGCTTTGATACAACGACAGATACGCAGTATTTT
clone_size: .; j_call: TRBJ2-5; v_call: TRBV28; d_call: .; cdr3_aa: CASSFWSGPGTQYF; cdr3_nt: TGTGCCAGCAGTTTTTGGAGCGGTCCGGGGACCCAGTACTTC
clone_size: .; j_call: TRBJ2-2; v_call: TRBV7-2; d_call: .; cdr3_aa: CASSEGATTGELFF; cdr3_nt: TGTGCCAGCAGTGAAGGGGCTACCACCGGGGAGCTGTTTTTT
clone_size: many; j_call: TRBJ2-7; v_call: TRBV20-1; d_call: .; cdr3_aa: CSALQGFNEQYF; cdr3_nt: TGCAGTGCCCTGCAGGGTTTTAACGAGCAGTACTTC
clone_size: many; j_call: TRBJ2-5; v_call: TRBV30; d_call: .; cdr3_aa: CAWQQKKTQYF; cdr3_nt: TGTGCCTGGCAACAGAAAAAGACCCAGTACTTC
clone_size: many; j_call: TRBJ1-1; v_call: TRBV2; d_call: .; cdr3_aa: CASSEGERNTEAFF; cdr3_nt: TGTGCCAGCAGTGAAGGTGAACGGAACACTGAAGCTTTCTTT
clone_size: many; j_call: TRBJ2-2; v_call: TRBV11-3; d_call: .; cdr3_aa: CASTFRAANTGELFF; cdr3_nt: TGTGCCAGCACCTTCAGAGCGGCGAACACCGGGGAGCTGTTTTTT
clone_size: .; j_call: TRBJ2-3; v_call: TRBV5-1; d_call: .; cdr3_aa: CASSLVPARGRNTQYF; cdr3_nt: TGCGCCAGCAGTTTGGTCCCAGCGCGAGGGAGGAATACGCAGTATTTT
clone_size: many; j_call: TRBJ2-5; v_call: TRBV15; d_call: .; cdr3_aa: CATSRNRMETQYF; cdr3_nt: TGTGCCACCAGCAGGAACCGGATGGAGACCCAGTACTTC
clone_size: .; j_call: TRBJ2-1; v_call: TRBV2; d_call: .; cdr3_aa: CASSSAAVTRNEHFF; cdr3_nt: TGTGCCAGCAGTTCTGCGGCGGTAACTAGGAATGAGCATTTCTTC
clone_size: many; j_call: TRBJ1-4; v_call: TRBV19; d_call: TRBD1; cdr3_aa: CASSTGQGTGDEKLFF; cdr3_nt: TGTGCCAGTAGTACCGGACAGGGGACAGGTGATGAAAAACTGTTTTTT
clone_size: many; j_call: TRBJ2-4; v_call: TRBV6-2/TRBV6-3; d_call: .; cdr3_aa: CASSTPTLAKNIQYF; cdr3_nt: TGTGCCAGCAGTACCCCGACTTTAGCCAAAAACATTCAGTACTTC
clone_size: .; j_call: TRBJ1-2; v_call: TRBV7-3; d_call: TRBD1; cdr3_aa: CASSPEGDRGGYGYTF; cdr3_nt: TGTGCCAGCAGCCCGGAAGGGGACAGGGGAGGATATGGCTACACCTTC
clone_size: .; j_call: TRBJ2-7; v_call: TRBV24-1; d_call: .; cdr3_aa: CATISSGYFSYEQYF; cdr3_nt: TGTGCCACCATTTCCTCTGGGTACTTTAGTTACGAGCAGTACTTC
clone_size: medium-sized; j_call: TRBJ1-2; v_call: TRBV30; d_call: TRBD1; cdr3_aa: CAWSTGAGYGYTF; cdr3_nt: TGTGCCTGGAGTACAGGGGCGGGCTATGGCTACACCTTC
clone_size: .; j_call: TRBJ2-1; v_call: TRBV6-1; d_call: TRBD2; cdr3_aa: CASSHGSGRANNEKFF; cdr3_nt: TGTGCCAGTAGCCACGGTAGCGGGAGGGCCAACAATGAGAAGTTCTTC
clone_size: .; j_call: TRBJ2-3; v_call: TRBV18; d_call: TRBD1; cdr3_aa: CAISRQGDTDTQYF; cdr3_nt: TGTGCCATCTCACGACAGGGGGACACGGATACGCAGTATTTT
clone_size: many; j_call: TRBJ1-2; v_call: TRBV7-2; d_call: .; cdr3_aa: CASSLDHRVINYGYTF; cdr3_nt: TGTGCCAGCAGCTTAGACCACAGGGTTATTAACTATGGCTACACCTTC
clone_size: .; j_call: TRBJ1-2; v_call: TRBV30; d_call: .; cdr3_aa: CAWSVLLGKGYGYTF; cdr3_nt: TGTGCCTGGAGTGTACTATTAGGGAAAGGCTATGGCTACACCTTC
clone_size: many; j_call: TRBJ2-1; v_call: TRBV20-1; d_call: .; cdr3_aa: CSARLGGSAINNEQFF; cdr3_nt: TGCAGTGCTAGACTAGGAGGTTCGGCAATAAACAATGAGCAGTTCTTC
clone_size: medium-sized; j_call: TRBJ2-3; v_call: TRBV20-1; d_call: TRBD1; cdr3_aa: CSARSPGQSTDTQYF; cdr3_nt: TGCAGTGCTAGATCCCCGGGACAGAGCACAGATACGCAGTATTTT
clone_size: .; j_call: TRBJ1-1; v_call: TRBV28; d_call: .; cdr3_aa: CASILVQGTTEAFF; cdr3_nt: TGTGCCAGCATTTTAGTCCAGGGGACCACTGAAGCTTTCTTT
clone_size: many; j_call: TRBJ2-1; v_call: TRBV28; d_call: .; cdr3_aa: CASSPPWRNEQFF; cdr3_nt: TGTGCCAGCAGTCCCCCCTGGCGCAATGAGCAGTTCTTC
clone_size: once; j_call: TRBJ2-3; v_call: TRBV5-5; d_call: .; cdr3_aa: CASSHPKGGEDTQYF; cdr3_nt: TGTGCCAGCAGCCACCCGAAAGGGGGTGAAGATACGCAGTATTTT
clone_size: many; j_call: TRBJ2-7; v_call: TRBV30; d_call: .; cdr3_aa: CAWSRDTHYEQYF; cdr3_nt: TGTGCCTGGAGCCGGGACACTCACTACGAGCAGTACTTC
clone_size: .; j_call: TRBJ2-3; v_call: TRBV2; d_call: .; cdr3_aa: CASSGGPQGTQYF; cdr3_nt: TGTGCCAGCAGTGGCGGGCCCCAGGGTACGCAGTATTTT
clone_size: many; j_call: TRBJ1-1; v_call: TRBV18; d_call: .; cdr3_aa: CASSPWTEEAFF; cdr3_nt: TGTGCCAGCTCACCATGGACAGAGGAAGCTTTCTTT
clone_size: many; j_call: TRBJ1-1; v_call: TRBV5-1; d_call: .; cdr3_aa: CASSFGDGNTEAFF; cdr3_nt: TGCGCCAGCAGCTTCGGTGACGGGAACACTGAAGCTTTCTTT